The 8 T cell receptor beta chains reported below all come from one sample, sequenced in a study of T cell responses to AZD1222 COVID-19 vaccine. Repertoires were generated with immunoSEQ multiplex PCR, while TCRdb's copy carries only in-frame clones and drops some. The sample lists 90,000 to 140,000 clones, more than 75% occurring once. Specimen: peripheral blood, collected on day 0 of AZD1222 vaccination. The receptors here all came from an adult in good health.

DNA for the CDR3: TGTGCCAGCAGCTCCCCCGGGACACTCAATGAGCAGTTCTTC. Protein sequence: CASSSPGTLNEQFF. The rearrangement joins TRBV7-6 to TRBJ2-1; possible D gene TRBD1, 6 bases. V was clipped by 4 bases and J by 6 bases, with 13 bases between them. This CDR3 region has 14 residues. Germline lookup yields CDR1 SGHVS and CDR2 FNYEAQ. The entire variable domain, with the rest obtained from reference TRBV7-6 and TRBJ2-1, is as follows: GAGVSQSPRYKVTKRGQDVALRCDPISGHVSLYWYRQALGQGPEFLTYFNYEAQQDKSGLPNDRFSAERPEGSISTLTIQRTEQRDSAMYRCASSSPGTLNEQFFGPGTRLTVL.

This sequence joins TRBV28 and TRBJ1-4; D might be TRBD1 (5 bases). CDR1 is MDHEN and CDR2 is SYDVKM in the germline V gene. The germline V and J ends were trimmed by 2 bases and 6 bases, with 10 bases remaining between them. This CDR3 is 14 amino acids long. The CDR3 loop is CASSLVGVDEKLFF. For the CDR3, the DNA is TGTGCCAGCAGTTTAGTAGGGGTGGATGAAAAACTGTTTTTT.

The CDR3 protein is CASSISGTSTGELFF. The CDR3 DNA reads TGTGCCAGCAGTATTAGCGGGACTAGCACCGGGGAGCTGTTTTTT. The chain recombines TRBV28 with TRBJ2-2; 8 bases match TRBD2. This CDR3 region has 15 residues. The V segment lost 5 bases and the J segment 4 bases; nucleotides outside the gene matches: 6. Germline assignment: CDR1 MDHEN and CDR2 SYDVKM.

This chain uses TRBV27 with TRBJ2-1, with D possibly being TRBD1 (5 bases). The V end lost 10 bases, the J end lost 0 bases, and 16 bases lay between the germline ends. Germline assignment: CDR1 MNHEY and CDR2 SMNVEV (reference sequence). This CDR3 is built from 15 residues. The CDR3 coding sequence is TGTGCCATCAAAAAGGGGCAAAGCTCCTACAATGAGCAGTTCTTC. It translates to CAIKKGQSSYNEQFF.

This clone is categorized as medium-sized. The J gene is TRBJ2-5, the V gene TRBV10-2, with 13 positions matching TRBD2. V gave up 4 bases and J gave up 5 bases; unmatched junction bases: 4. CDR1 WSHSY and CDR2 SAAADI come from the germline V gene. The CDR3 contains 15 residues. CDR3 bases: TGCGCCAGCAGTGCCGGGACTAGCGGGATGGAGACCCAGTACTTC. This sequence encodes CASSAGTSGMETQYF.

This chain connects TRBV29-1 to TRBJ2-7; 9 nucleotides align to TRBD1. The junction had 9 bases not matched to a gene; V was cut back by 0 bases and J by 0 bases. Germline CDR1 reads SQVTM; CDR2 reads ANQGSEA. CDR3 size: 17 residues. The CDR3 coding sequence is TGCAGCGTTGAAGAACGCAGGACAGGGGAGGGCTCCTACGAGCAGTACTTC. This gives the protein CSVEERRTGEGSYEQYF.

The gene calls are TRBV11-2 and TRBJ2-7, with TRBD1 matching 8 bases. The V gene end was trimmed by 7 bases and the J gene end by 2 bases; junction bases not matched to a gene: 10. The CDR3 extends over 15 amino acids. Germline lookup yields CDR1 SGHAT and CDR2 FQNNGV. The CDR3 loop reads CASTPLDREAYEQYF. CDR3 coding DNA: TGTGCCAGCACCCCCTTGGACAGGGAAGCCTACGAGCAGTACTTC.

This chain joins TRBV9 and TRBJ1-1; TRBD1 might be the D (5 bases). This CDR3 spans 14 amino acids. V shed 3 bases and J shed 3 bases, with 12 bases lying between them. The V gene's germline CDR1 is SGDLS and CDR2 YYNGEE. The CDR3 DNA reads TGTGCCAGCAGCGCGTCAGGGTGGGACACTGAAGCTTTCTTT. Its protein is CASSASGWDTEAFF. The variable domain in full, with the rest retrieved from reference TRBV9 and TRBJ1-1, is DSGVTQTPKHLITATGQRVTLRCSPRSGDLSVYWYQQSLDQGLQFLIQYYNGEERAKGNILERFSAQQFPDLHSELNLSSLELGDSALYFCASSASGWDTEAFFGQGTRLTVV.